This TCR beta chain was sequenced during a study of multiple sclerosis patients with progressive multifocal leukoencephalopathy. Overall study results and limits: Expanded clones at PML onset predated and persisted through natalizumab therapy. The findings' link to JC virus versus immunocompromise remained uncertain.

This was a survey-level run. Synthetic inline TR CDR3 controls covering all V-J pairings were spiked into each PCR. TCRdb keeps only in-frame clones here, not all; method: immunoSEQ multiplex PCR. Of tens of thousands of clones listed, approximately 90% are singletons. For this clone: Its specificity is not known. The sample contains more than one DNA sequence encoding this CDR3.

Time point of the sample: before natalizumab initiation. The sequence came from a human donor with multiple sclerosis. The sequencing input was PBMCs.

The CDR3 reads CASSLAGTGVRETQYF. CDR3 sequence (DNA): TGCGCCAGCAGCCTTGCCGGGACAGGGGTTCGGGAGACCCAGTACTTC. The chain uses TRBV5-1 and TRBJ2-5; 10 positions match TRBD1. The CDR3 contains 16 residues. The junction had 11 bases not matched to a gene; V was cut back by 4 bases and J by 5 bases. CDR1 is SGHRS and CDR2 is YFSETQ in the germline V gene.